This entry concerns a single T cell receptor beta chain. Its cognate antigen is unknown. Amplification used 60 Vbeta primers and 13 Jbeta primers. The assay was immunoSEQ multiplex PCR, and TCRdb's table has in-frame clones only and misses some. The sample has hundreds of thousands of clones, around 66% seen once; the top ten hold approximately 2.3%. Though probably carrying unrecorded immune exposures, donors were nominally healthy at sampling. The data are from a study of cytomegalovirus exposure and HLA in healthy donors. Whole-study results and caveats: As a later analysis showed, a missense DCLRE1C variant was linked to trimming of TCR beta V- and J-genes. Later analysis revealed greater clonal expansion in HLA-associated TCR beta chains than in equally common others.

The CDR3 extends over 14 amino acids. J gave up 6 bases and V 7 bases, and 7 bases lay outside the gene matches. The V gene is TRBV23-1, the J gene TRBJ2-7, with 12 positions matching TRBD1. TRBV23-1 is an open reading frame, and its role is uncertain. Input material: PBMCs. This sequence was found in a female donor in good health and CMV-seronegative. The CDR3, as DNA: TGCGCCAGCAACTCCGGGACAGGGGGCGTCGAGCAGTACTTC. It specifies CASNSGTGGVEQYF.